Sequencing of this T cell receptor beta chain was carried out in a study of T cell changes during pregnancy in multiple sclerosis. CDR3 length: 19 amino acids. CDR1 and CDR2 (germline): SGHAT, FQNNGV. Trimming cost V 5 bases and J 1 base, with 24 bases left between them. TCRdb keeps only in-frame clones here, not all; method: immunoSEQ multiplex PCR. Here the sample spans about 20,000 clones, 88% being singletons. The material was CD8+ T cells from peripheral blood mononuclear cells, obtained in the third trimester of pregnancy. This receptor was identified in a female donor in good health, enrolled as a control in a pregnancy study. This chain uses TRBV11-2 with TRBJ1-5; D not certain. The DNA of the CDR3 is TGTGCCAGCAGCCGAAGGTACCTTGCTGTACCGGGGAGCAATCAGCCCCAGCATTTT. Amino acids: CASSRRYLAVPGSNQPQHF.